Sequencing of this TCR beta chain was carried out in a study of identical twins listed by TCRdb under 2016. A note on the overall study: To test whether fetal clonotypes persist, the study used deep sequencing on TCR alpha and beta repertoires from monozygotic twins, unrelated adults of various ages, and cord blood. Replicate twin experiments were performed at different times using different library preparation protocols to rule out contamination.

This clonotype was seen ten or more times. The antigen this receptor binds is unknown. No qualities accompany the bases; no much larger clone lies one base away. Here is what the overall study found, with its caveats: Abundant cord blood beta clonotypes had fewer insertions, young adult naive repertoires showed a similar but weaker trend, and memory repertoires showed no such trend. Compared with coincidental sharing between unrelated individuals, out-of-frame TCR alpha sequences shared between twins had an excess of sequences with low generation probability. Conclusions relied on cross-sectional statistical analysis, since the same donors could not be followed over many years. The excess sharing between twins in beta out-of-frame sequences was weaker because fewer shared sequences reduced the signal-to-noise ratio. Out-of-frame TCR alpha sharing in monozygotic twins was systematically underestimated by recombination models, whereas sharing between unrelated individuals was in agreement with the recombination models. Zero-insertion analyses could be partly confounded by invariant T cells such as MAIT and iNKT, though diverse VJ usage argued against such confounding for most clonotypes.

Every donor was a healthy Caucasian. Using Miltenyi CD45RO+ enrichment and human naive T-cell isolation kits, memory (CD45RO+) and naive T cells were isolated from PBMC. There are 17 amino acids in the CDR3, from cysteine to phenylalanine inclusive. Only CDR3 DNA is held: 51 bases, read in frame from base 1. CDR1 and CDR2 are read off the germline V gene as SGDLS and YYNGEE. The V end loses 3 bases and the J end loses 0 bases, and a stretch of 18 bases separates them. Library generation was performed with 5' RACE. Instrument on record: Illumina HiSeq 2000. Template switching added a universal primer binding site, and the final cDNA carried a unique molecular identifier that allowed TCR cDNA molecules to be counted accurately. Specific primers in the conserved constant-segment region were used to synthesize first-strand cDNA for TCR alpha and beta chains. To control for contamination, every cDNA library was double barcoded, receiving both a SMART-Mk sample barcode and Illumina barcodes. TruSeq adapter sequences and Illumina sample barcodes were added in two successive PCR steps. TCR alpha and beta cDNA libraries were sequenced on the Illumina HiSeq platform with custom primers. Concerning the study's data processing: MiGEC was used to process raw reads and extract unique molecular identifiers, and MiXCR was used to find CDR3 positions. Recombination models were inferred per individual with the repgenHMM and IGoR tools using an EM algorithm. Shared clonotype analysis was performed with the tcR package in R, normalizing sharing by the product of cloneset sizes. To study raw recombination free of thymic and clonal selection effects, out-of-frame nonproductive sequences were analyzed. Clones were called with MiXCR by TCRdb after fastp trimmed the public reads at Q25, and only in-frame beta chains were retained. Rows are combined by CDR3 protein, so each entry shows the most common genes and DNA. The V and J calls and clone size are TCRdb's, not the authors'. This sample lists some 96,000 distinct CDR3 sequences; 5.9% were detected once. The top ten hold approximately 12% of the sample.

The receptor comes from a woman in her forties or fifties in good health. Material for sequencing was memory T cells sorted from blood. The sample's cell subset or site, from its label and the paper: CD45RO+ enriched T cells. Rearrangement joined TRBV9 to TRBJ1-1; the D segment cannot be called with confidence. The CDR3 protein is CASSEPLGLGMNTEAFF. The DNA sequence is given as TGTGCCAGCAGCGAGCCCCTTGGGCTGGGGATGAACACTGAAGCTTTCTTT.